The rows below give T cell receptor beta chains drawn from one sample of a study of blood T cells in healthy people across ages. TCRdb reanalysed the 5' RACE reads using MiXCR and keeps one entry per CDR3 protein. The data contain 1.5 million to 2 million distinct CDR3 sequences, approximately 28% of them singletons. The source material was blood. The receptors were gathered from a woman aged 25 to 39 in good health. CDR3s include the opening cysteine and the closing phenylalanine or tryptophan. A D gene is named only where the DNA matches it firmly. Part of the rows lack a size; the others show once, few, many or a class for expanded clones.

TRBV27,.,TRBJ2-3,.,CASSLGYGAGTDTQYF,TGTGCCAGCAGTTTAGGATACGGGGCGGGCACAGATACGCAGTATTTT
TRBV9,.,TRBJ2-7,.,CASSSAQGPGYEQYF,TGTGCCAGCAGTAGTGCTCAGGGTCCCGGGTACGAGCAGTACTTC
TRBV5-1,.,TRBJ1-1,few,CASSSVPLNTEAFF,TGCGCCAGCAGCTCCGTACCATTGAACACTGAAGCTTTCTTT
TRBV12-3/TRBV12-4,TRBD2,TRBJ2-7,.,CASSELAGGIYEQYF,TGTGCCAGCAGCGAGCTAGCGGGGGGTATATACGAGCAGTACTTC
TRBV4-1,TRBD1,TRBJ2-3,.,CASSQVGRGPPDTQYF,TGCGCCAGCAGCCAAGTGGGTAGGGGGCCCCCAGATACGCAGTATTTT
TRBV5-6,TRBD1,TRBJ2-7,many,CASSPGGRTYEQYF,TGTGCCAGCAGCCCAGGGGGCAGGACCTACGAGCAGTACTTC
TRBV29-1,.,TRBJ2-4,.,CSVFLPLAKNIQYF,TGCAGCGTTTTCTTGCCTCTAGCCAAAAACATTCAGTACTTC
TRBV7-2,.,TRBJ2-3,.,CASSLNWATSTDTQYF,TGTGCCAGCAGCTTAAATTGGGCGACTAGCACAGATACGCAGTATTTT
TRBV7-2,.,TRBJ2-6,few,CASSYTGSPSGANVLTF,TGTGCCAGCAGTTATACAGGCAGCCCTTCTGGGGCCAACGTCCTGACTTTC
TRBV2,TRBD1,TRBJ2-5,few,CATRQGMETQYF,TGTGCCACCCGACAGGGGATGGAGACCCAGTACTTC
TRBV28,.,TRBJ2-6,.,CASSSSRLPSGANVLTF,TGTGCCAGCAGTTCGAGTAGACTACCTTCTGGGGCCAACGTCCTGACTTTC
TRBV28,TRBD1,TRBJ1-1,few,CATSTGGVTSNTEAFF,TGTGCCACCTCCACAGGGGGCGTGACTTCGAACACTGAAGCTTTCTTT
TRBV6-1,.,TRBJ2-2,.,CALSKGTGELFF,TGTGCCTTATCGAAGGGGACCGGGGAGCTGTTTTTT